The next 29 T cell receptor beta chains were all read from a single sample in a study of blood T cell repertoires in COVID-19. Profiled with immunoSEQ multiplex PCR; TCRdb holds only in-frame clones, not every one. The sample holds roughly 88,000 clones, approximately 80% seen once. The sample consisted of peripheral blood. The receptors shown here come from a woman older than 75 with acute or convalescent COVID-19.

The chain recombines TRBV5-4 with TRBJ1-2; D not certain. Trimming pared 4 bases from V and 6 bases from J, leaving 19 bases between. The CDR3 contains 15 residues. Germline V gives CDR1 SGHNT, CDR2 YYREEE (reference sequence). CDR3 protein: CASSQPPPHQDGYTF. The CDR3 nucleotides are TGTGCCAGCAGCCAGCCTCCCCCTCATCAGGATGGCTACACCTTC.

V is TRBV4-2 and J is TRBJ1-3; perhaps TRBD1 as D (6 bases). CDR3 size: 15 residues. Germline assignment: CDR1 LGHNA and CDR2 YNFKEQ. Trimming took 2 bases from V and 4 from J, leaving 12 bases between them. The CDR3 coding sequence is TGTGCCAGCAGCCAATACCAGGGGCGCGGAAACACCATATATTTT. Encoded protein: CASSQYQGRGNTIYF.

The J gene is TRBJ2-7, the V gene TRBV30, with 9 bases lining up with TRBD1. Germline V CDR1 and CDR2: GTSNPN, SVGIG (reference sequence). This CDR3 is 15 amino acids long. Trimming cost V 2 bases and J 5 bases; bases outside gene matches: 10. As DNA, the CDR3 is TGTGCCTGGAGTATGACCGGGACAGGGTTTGACGAGCAGTACTTC. Translation: CAWSMTGTGFDEQYF.

This clone came up a few times. The rearrangement links TRBV20-1 to TRBJ2-2; 9 nucleotides match TRBD1. The CDR3 covers 15 residues. The trim removed 3 bases at V and 1 base at J, leaving 3 bases unmatched. Germline CDR1 and CDR2: DFQATT and SNEGSKA (reference sequence). In DNA, the CDR3 is TGCAGTGCTAGTCCGACAGGGGGGAACACCGGGGAGCTGTTTTTT. Translation gives CSASPTGGNTGELFF.

Only one count was recorded for this clone. J is TRBJ2-1 and V is TRBV9; tentative D call: TRBD2 (5 bases). This CDR3 has 14 amino acids. V was pared by 4 bases and J by 0 bases, with 8 bases between. Germline loops: CDR1 SGDLS, CDR2 YYNGEE. For the CDR3, the DNA is TGTGCCAGCAGCAGAGGGAACTCCTACAATGAGCAGTTCTTC. Translating gives CASSRGNSYNEQFF.

The chain carries TRBV27 and TRBJ1-5; TRBD1 matches at 11 bases. The germline V gene encodes CDR1 MNHEY and CDR2 SMNVEV (reference sequence). The V gene end was trimmed by 6 bases and the J gene end by 3 bases; junction bases not matched to a gene: 1. The CDR3 is made up of 14 amino acids. This CDR3 is CASRGQGDNQPQHF. The CDR3 DNA reads TGTGCCAGCAGGGGACAGGGGGACAATCAGCCCCAGCATTTT.

This clone has a handful of counts. The chain links TRBV30 to TRBJ1-1; 9 nucleotides align to TRBD1. The germline CDR1 and CDR2 sequences are GTSNPN and SVGIG (reference sequence). The CDR3 has 12 residues. J lost 8 bases, V lost 5 bases, and 6 bases had no gene match. The CDR3 protein is CAWSDGTGEAFF. The CDR3 nucleotides are TGTGCCTGGTCTGACGGGACAGGGGAAGCTTTCTTT.

This chain uses TRBV3-1 (or the pseudogene TRBV3-2) with TRBJ1-4; D possibly corresponds to TRBD1 (6 bases). The V end lost 1 base, the J end lost 8 bases, and 11 bases lay between the germline ends. The CDR3 runs to 14 residues. CDR1 is LGHDT, CDR2 YNNKEL, per germline (reference sequence). CDR3 DNA sequence: TGTGCCAGCAGCCAAGTGGGCAGGGGCGAAAAACTGTTTTTT. This gives the protein CASSQVGRGEKLFF.

The genes are TRBV5-8 and TRBJ1-5; the D gene is possibly TRBD1 (6 bases). This CDR3 is built from 20 residues. CDR1 is SGHTS, CDR2 YDEGEE, per germline. Trimming left V 3 bases short and J 1 base short, with 26 bases between. Here the CDR3 reads CASSSSIGSQGRRSNQPQHF. Written as DNA, the CDR3 is TGTGCCAGCAGCTCTAGTATCGGGTCACAGGGACGTAGGAGCAATCAGCCCCAGCATTTT.

V gene TRBV15 combines with J gene TRBJ2-4, with TRBD1 identical over 7 bases. CDR3 length equals 15 residues. CDR1 is LNHNV and CDR2 is YYDKDF in the germline V gene (reference sequence). V lost 1 base and J lost 5; bases outside the gene matches: 5. The DNA of the CDR3 is TGTGCCACCAGCAGAGTGAGGGGGCTTCAAAACATTCAGTACTTC. Amino acid sequence: CATSRVRGLQNIQYF.

The V and J genes are TRBV19 and TRBJ2-3, with D unresolved. Germline lookup yields CDR1 LNHDA and CDR2 SQIVND (reference sequence). Trimming took off 1 base at V and 8 bases at J, with 13 bases between the two ends. This CDR3 region has 14 residues. As DNA, the CDR3 is TGTGCCAGTAGTATAGCAGTGACCCCGGGTACGCAGTATTTT. As protein: CASSIAVTPGTQYF. The entire variable domain, with the rest obtained from reference TRBV19 and TRBJ2-3, is as follows: DGGITQSPKYLFRKEGQNVTLSCEQNLNHDAMYWYRQDPGQGLRLIYYSQIVNDFQKGDIAEGYSVSREKKESFPLTVTSAQKNPTAFYLCASSIAVTPGTQYFGPGTRLTVL.

The chain employs TRBV30 and TRBJ1-1; D may be TRBD1 (6 bases). The CDR3 is made up of 16 amino acids. V was cut by 4 bases and J by 2 bases, with 20 bases left in between. Per the germline V gene, CDR1 is GTSNPN and CDR2 is SVGIG (reference sequence). The CDR3 DNA sequence: TGTGCCTGGAAGTCGGGTCGCACAGGGCCAAACACTGAAGCTTTCTTT. Protein: CAWKSGRTGPNTEAFF.

This sequence joins TRBV7-2 and TRBJ1-2; 9 nucleotides align to TRBD1. The V gene end was trimmed by 5 bases and the J gene end by 8 bases; junction bases not matched to a gene: 12. The germline CDR1 and CDR2 sequences are SGHTA and FQGNSA. The CDR3 totals 15 residues. The CDR3 protein is CASSTLDRGVSGYTF. In DNA form, the CDR3 reads TGTGCCAGCAGCACTCTGGACAGGGGAGTCAGCGGCTACACCTTC.

This clone was seen more than once but under ten times. The chain joins TRBV28 to TRBJ1-2; the D gene is possibly TRBD1 (6 bases). The length of the CDR3 is 11 residues. The germline gives CDR1 MDHEN, CDR2 SYDVKM. The V end lost 7 bases, the J end lost 6 bases, and 9 bases lay between the germline ends. The CDR3 nucleotides are TGTGCCAGCATGCACAGGGATGGCTACACCTTC. It specifies CASMHRDGYTF.

V gene TRBV7-2 combines with J gene TRBJ2-5; D possibly corresponds to TRBD1 (5 bases). V lost 5 bases, J lost 4 bases, and 8 bases lay in between. The CDR3 runs to 12 residues. Looked up from germline, CDR1 is SGHTA and CDR2 is FQGNSA. The CDR3 is CASSPGSETQYF. The CDR3 nucleotides read TGTGCCAGCAGCCCAGGGTCAGAGACCCAGTACTTC. Supplemented by reference TRBV7-2 and TRBJ2-5, the full variable domain reads GAGVSQSPSNKVTEKGKDVELRCDPISGHTALYWYRQSLGQGLEFLIYFQGNSAPDKSGLPSDRFSAERTGGSVSTLTIQRTQQEDSAVYLCASSPGSETQYFGPGTRLLVL.

The DNA for the CDR3 is TGTGCCAGCATCCAGGGGTCTTACACCGGGGAGCTGTTTTTT. Its protein product is CASIQGSYTGELFF. The chain combines TRBV19 with TRBJ2-2, with D perhaps TRBD1 (6 bases). CDR3 length: 14 residues. The germline V gene encodes CDR1 LNHDA and CDR2 SQIVND (reference sequence). V was shortened by 9 bases and J by 3 bases, with 14 bases between the two germline ends.

In this sample, this clone turned up a few times. This chain uses TRBV28 with TRBJ1-2, with D uncertain. This CDR3 region has 14 residues. The V gene's germline CDR1 is MDHEN and CDR2 SYDVKM. V was pared by 5 bases and J by 1 base, with 11 bases between. Written as DNA, the CDR3 is TGTGCCAGCAGTCGTTCCAGGAATAACTATGGCTACACCTTC. It translates to CASSRSRNNYGYTF.

J is TRBJ2-2 and V is TRBV18; 10 nucleotides agree with TRBD2. CDR1 KGHSH and CDR2 LQKENI come from the germline V gene. V dropped 2 bases and J dropped 6; count of bases not matched to a gene: 12. The CDR3 is made up of 18 amino acids. In DNA, the CDR3 is TGTGCCAGCTCACCAGCCCCTAGCGGGGGACCCCGATCCGGGGAGCTGTTTTTT. This encodes CASSPAPSGGPRSGELFF.

This clone was detected only a few times. In nucleotides, the CDR3 is TGTGCCAGCTCGGCCGGGACAGGTACCTACGAGCAGTACTTC. Its protein product is CASSAGTGTYEQYF. This chain uses TRBV18 with TRBJ2-7, with TRBD1 identical over 8 bases. Germline CDR1 and CDR2: KGHSH and LQKENI. This CDR3 spans 14 amino acids. With V trimmed by 6 bases and J by 2 bases, 6 bases remained unmatched.

J is TRBJ2-7 and V is TRBV5-1; D may be TRBD1 (6 bases). The CDR3 covers 14 residues. CDR1 and CDR2 (germline): SGHRS, YFSETQ. V was trimmed by 0 bases and J by 2 bases, leaving 9 bases between them. The CDR3 here is CASSLDQGTYEQYF. The CDR3 nucleotides are TGCGCCAGCAGCTTGGATCAGGGGACCTACGAGCAGTACTTC.

The V call is TRBV5-1, the J call TRBJ1-3; TRBD1 matches 8 bases. From germline, CDR1 is SGHRS and CDR2 YFSETQ. The CDR3 contains 15 residues. J was trimmed by 4 bases and V by 4 bases; bases with no gene match: 7. The CDR3 DNA follows: TGCGCCAGCAGCACCCAGGGACAGGCAGGAAACACCATATATTTT. Translated: CASSTQGQAGNTIYF.

The chain is built from TRBV28 and TRBJ1-2; 9 bases fit TRBD1. CDR3 length equals 14 residues. The ends lost 3 bases at V and 2 bases at J; junction bases unmatched: 1. CDR1 and CDR2 (germline): MDHEN, SYDVKM. CDR3 DNA sequence: TGTGCCAGCAGTTTCGGACAGGGGAACTATGGCTACACCTTC. This translates into CASSFGQGNYGYTF.

This clone occurred a few times. This sequence joins TRBV12-3 or TRBV12-4 and TRBJ1-1; tentative D call: TRBD1 (5 bases). Deletions cut 6 bases from V and 7 bases from J, with 12 bases between. The CDR3 totals 12 residues. DNA of the CDR3: TGTGCCAGCAGCTTAAGACAGATTGAAGCTTTCTTT. Amino acids: CASSLRQIEAFF.

The gene calls are TRBV4-3 and TRBJ2-3; D is possibly TRBD1 (5 bases). Trimming shortened V by 1 base and J by 4 bases, and 12 bases separated the two germline ends. The germline gives CDR1 LGHNA, CDR2 YSLEER. There are 15 residues in the CDR3. DNA for the CDR3: TGCGCCAGCAGCCAAGGATACAGGACGGCAGATACGCAGTATTTT. Its protein product is CASSQGYRTADTQYF.

V and J are TRBV9 and TRBJ2-6; possible D gene TRBD1, 6 bases. In germline, CDR1 is SGDLS, CDR2 YYNGEE. The CDR3 consists of 15 residues. V gave up 1 base and J gave up 8 bases, with 13 bases separating them. Here the CDR3 DNA reads TGTGCCAGCAGCGTAACGGACAGCGGTCCCAACGTCCTGACTTTC. Translation: CASSVTDSGPNVLTF.

The chain has TRBV21-1 and TRBJ1-4. TRBV21-1 is classified as a pseudogene. The CDR3 is 19 residues long. CDR3 residues: CASSKAGVSAADPKEKLFF. CDR3 sequence (DNA): TGTGCCAGCAGCAAAGCAGGAGTCTCGGCCGCTGACCCAAAAGAAAAACTGTTTTTT.

V is TRBV10-2 and J is TRBJ1-1; D not certain. The V gene lost 6 bases and the J gene lost 1 base, with 3 bases spanning the gap. The CDR3 covers 11 residues. Looked up from germline, CDR1 is WSHSY and CDR2 is SAAADI. CDR3 region: CASSQNTEAFF. CDR3 in DNA: TGCGCCAGCAGCCAGAACACTGAAGCTTTCTTT.

The V gene is TRBV24-1, the J gene TRBJ2-6; 8 nucleotides agree with TRBD2. The V gene end was trimmed by 3 bases and the J gene end by 3 bases; junction bases not matched to a gene: 9. From germline, CDR1 is KGHDR and CDR2 SFDVKD. CDR3 length equals 18 residues. In DNA, the CDR3 is TGTGCCACCAGTGATCGGGACGCTCGGGAGGGTGGGGCCAACGTCCTGACTTTC. Translating it yields CATSDRDAREGGANVLTF.

The rearrangement joins TRBV14 to TRBJ1-4; D not resolved. Germline V CDR1 and CDR2: SGHDN, FVKESK. Trimming pared 1 base from V and 8 bases from J, leaving 23 bases between. The CDR3 spans 18 residues. The CDR3 DNA sequence: TGTGCCAGCAGCCAAGGGGTCAGCGGATTTACCTTTTGGGAAAAACTGTTTTTT. This encodes CASSQGVSGFTFWEKLFF.